Presented here are 15 T cell receptor beta chains from one specimen sequenced in a study of blood T cell repertoires in COVID-19. This table comes from immunoSEQ multiplex PCR, and its TCRdb copy is limited to in-frame clones, with some not included. The data show over 350,000 clones, with 70% to 90% seen just once and roughly 1.4% held by the top ten. Source material: peripheral blood. These receptors originate from a woman in her twenties or thirties with active or convalescent COVID-19.

The J gene is TRBJ1-2, the V gene TRBV6-5; D not certain. CDR3 length: 14 amino acids. Deletions cut 4 bases from V and 0 bases from J, with 9 bases between. Germline V gene lookup returns CDR1 MNHEY and CDR2 SVGAGI. The CDR3 here is CASSFTATNYGYTF. The CDR3 DNA follows: TGTGCCAGCAGTTTTACAGCCACTAACTATGGCTACACCTTC.

The chain combines TRBV6-1 with TRBJ1-2, with D perhaps matching TRBD1 (6 bases). V lost 1 base and J 5 bases, leaving 14 bases between the germline ends. This CDR3 region has 15 residues. From germline, CDR1 is MNHNS and CDR2 SASEGT. The CDR3 protein is CASSEVRGAGYGYTF. The CDR3 bases are TGTGCCAGCAGTGAAGTTCGGGGGGCCGGATATGGCTACACCTTC.

This chain joins TRBV21-1 and TRBJ1-6; no check of the table's D call, TRBD1, against the DNA was made. TRBV21-1 is shown as a pseudogene. The CDR3 covers 14 residues. The CDR3 protein is CASSSNRVESPLHF. The CDR3 DNA reads TGTGCCAGCAGCTCAAACAGGGTAGAATCACCCCTCCACTTT.

The gene calls are TRBV7-9 and TRBJ2-7, with 9 bases aligning to TRBD1. V was clipped by 2 bases and J by 3 bases; unmatched bases: 5. This CDR3 region has 15 residues. Germline CDR1 and CDR2: SEHNR and FQNEAQ (reference sequence). The CDR3 spells CASSLRGQGDYEQYF. CDR3 DNA sequence: TGTGCCAGCAGCTTAAGGGGACAGGGAGACTACGAGCAGTACTTC.

The chain recombines TRBV7-8 with TRBJ2-7; 8 bases agree with TRBD1. Germline CDR1 is SGHVS and CDR2 is FQNEAQ. The CDR3 has 15 amino acids. V trimming: 2 bases; J trimming: 6 bases; junction bases outside the gene matches: 9. In DNA, the CDR3 is TGTGCCAGCAGCTTATACAGAGGGACAGGAGTCGAGCAGTACTTC. Protein product: CASSLYRGTGVEQYF.

V is TRBV3-1 (or the pseudogene TRBV3-2) and J is TRBJ1-2; weak D call: TRBD1 (5 bases). The germline V gene has CDR1 LGHDT and CDR2 YNNKEL (reference sequence). The CDR3 consists of 13 residues. V lost 7 bases, J lost 4 bases, and 13 bases lay in between. The CDR3 DNA sequence: TGTGCCAGCACCCTCAGGGATGGCTATGGCTACACCTTC. Its protein is CASTLRDGYGYTF.

About this clone: Other DNA sequences in the same sample also yield this CDR3. V is TRBV5-1 and J is TRBJ2-1; a possible D gene is TRBD2 (6 bases). The V and J ends lost 0 bases and 2 bases respectively, with 9 bases between them. This CDR3 has 15 amino acids. CDR1 and CDR2 (germline): SGHRS, YFSETQ. CDR3 region: CASSLASSAYNEQFF. Written as DNA, the CDR3 is TGCGCCAGCAGCTTGGCGTCTAGCGCCTACAATGAGCAGTTCTTC. Using reference TRBV5-1 and TRBJ2-1 for the parts outside the CDR3, the full variable domain is KAGVTQTPRYLIKTRGQQVTLSCSPISGHRSVSWYQQTPGQGLQFLFEYFSETQRNKGNFPGRFSGRQFSNSRSEMNVSTLELGDSALYLCASSLASSAYNEQFFGPGTRLTVL.

The chain is built from TRBV6-5 and TRBJ2-2; D not certain. This CDR3 region has 13 residues. The V end was cut by 6 bases, the J end by 1 base, with 6 bases between. Germline values: CDR1 MNHEY, CDR2 SVGAGI. The CDR3 sequence is CASRERNTGELFF. The CDR3, as DNA: TGTGCCAGCAGGGAGAGGAACACCGGGGAGCTGTTTTTT.

This clone was recorded once. This rearrangement joins TRBV5-6 to TRBJ1-1; perhaps TRBD1 as D (5 bases). The ends were cut back, 4 bases at V and 4 bases at J, with 11 bases in the middle. CDR3 length: 13 residues. The germline gives CDR1 SGHDT, CDR2 YYEEEE. The CDR3 region is CASSQGPGTEAFF. The CDR3 DNA sequence: TGTGCCAGCAGCCAGGGTCCGGGCACTGAAGCTTTCTTT.

The V call is TRBV3-1 (or the pseudogene TRBV3-2), the J call TRBJ1-6; TRBD1 is a possible D gene (6 bases). V shed 1 base and J shed 12 bases, with 7 bases lying between them. The CDR3 has 12 amino acids. Germline-derived CDR1 and CDR2 are LGHDT and YNNKEL (reference sequence). The CDR3 loop is CASSQGQEPLHF. The DNA for the CDR3 is TGTGCCAGCAGCCAAGGACAGGAACCCCTCCACTTT.

The rearrangement joins TRBV6-5 to TRBJ1-5; 8 bases fit TRBD1. Germline lookup yields CDR1 MNHEY and CDR2 SVGAGI. This CDR3 contains 13 residues. V lost 10 bases, J lost 3 bases, and 5 bases stayed unmatched. The chain's CDR3 is CATKTGVNQPQHF. The CDR3 DNA reads as TGTGCCACCAAGACAGGGGTCAATCAGCCCCAGCATTTT.

This clone was picked up a small number of times. V and J are TRBV5-1 and TRBJ1-1, with 12 positions matching TRBD1. This CDR3 region has 16 residues. CDR1 is SGHRS and CDR2 is YFSETQ in the germline V gene. The ends lost 4 bases at V and 3 bases at J; junction bases unmatched: 7. In DNA, the CDR3 is TGCGCCAGCAGCCTGGGGGACAGGGGGCTGGACACTGAAGCTTTCTTT. This codes for CASSLGDRGLDTEAFF.

For the CDR3, the DNA is TGTGCCAGCAGTTTATCCCCCGGTTATAGCAATCAGCCCCAGCATTTT. Translated: CASSLSPGYSNQPQHF. V usage is TRBV27 and J usage is TRBJ1-5; no clear D. Germline V gene lookup returns CDR1 MNHEY and CDR2 SMNVEV (reference sequence). With 0 bases removed from V and 0 bases from J, the gap between germline ends came to 9 bases. CDR3 length equals 16 residues.

The rearrangement uses TRBV29-1 and TRBJ2-5, with 10 nucleotides matching TRBD1. The length of the CDR3 is 16 residues. J gave up 5 bases and V 6 bases, and 15 bases lay outside the gene matches. Germline lookup yields CDR1 SQVTM and CDR2 ANQGSEA. For the CDR3, the DNA is TGCAGCGTCGAATTGGCCGGGACAGGGGTCGACGAGACCCAGTACTTC. It specifies CSVELAGTGVDETQYF.

This clone was counted a single time. V and J are TRBV18 and TRBJ2-1; 9 bases are shared with TRBD2. Trimming at V came to 0 bases and at J to 6 bases, leaving 9 bases not matched to a gene. Germline CDR1 KGHSH, CDR2 LQKENI. There are 17 residues in the CDR3. The CDR3 nucleotides are TGTGCCAGCTCACCACCGAGCCGGCTAGCGGGGATCAATGAGCAGTTCTTC. It translates to CASSPPSRLAGINEQFF.